The rows below give T cell receptor beta chains drawn from one sample of a study of CD8+ T cells in alopecia areata. The method was immunoSEQ multiplex PCR; TCRdb's version includes in-frame clones alone and lacks a portion of them. The sample holds 90,000 to 130,000 clones, around 50% seen once. Source: CD8+ T cells sorted from blood, taken at week 24, from a patient treated with tofacitinib. The receptor source for this set is a human donor with alopecia areata. The CDR3 runs from the conserved cysteine through the conserved F or W. A D gene is named only where the DNA matches it firmly. Only some rows state a clone size, as once, few, many or a class for expanded clones.

TRBV5-6	TRBJ1-1	NA	NA	CASSLAPTDTEAFF	TGTGCCAGCAGCTTGGCGCCTACAGACACTGAAGCTTTCTTT
TRBV11-2	TRBJ2-7	NA	once	CASSLETDYEQYF	TGTGCCAGCAGCTTAGAGACAGACTACGAGCAGTACTTC
TRBV4-2	TRBJ2-7	TRBD1	few	CASSYDRDSQYF	TGTGCCAGCAGTTACGACAGGGATTCGCAGTACTTC
TRBV11-2	TRBJ1-5	NA	NA	CASSSGQSNQPQHF	TGTGCCAGCAGCTCTGGACAGAGCAATCAGCCCCAGCATTTT
TRBV29-1	TRBJ1-5	NA	few	CSVEDGDVAQHF	TGCAGCGTTGAAGATGGGGATGTGGCCCAGCATTTT
TRBV27	TRBJ1-2	NA	NA	CASSFGQGYGYTF	TGTGCCAGCAGTTTCGGGCAGGGATATGGCTACACCTTC
TRBV29-1	TRBJ2-1	NA	few	CSVGYSYNEQFF	TGCAGCGTAGGGTATAGCTACAATGAGCAGTTCTTC
TRBV30	TRBJ1-1	NA	NA	CAWSWDTEAFF	TGTGCCTGGAGTTGGGACACTGAAGCTTTCTTT
TRBV13	TRBJ2-3	NA	NA	CASSSWDTFYTDTQYF	TGTGCCAGCAGCTCTTGGGACACTTTCTACACAGATACGCAGTATTTT
TRBV5-4	TRBJ1-1	NA	NA	CASSFGDTEAFF	TGTGCCAGCAGCTTTGGAGACACTGAAGCTTTCTTT
TRBV4-3	TRBJ2-1	NA	few	CASSQEPGAVYNEQFF	TGCGCCAGCAGCCAAGAACCGGGGGCGGTCTACAATGAGCAGTTCTTC
TRBV25-1	TRBJ1-2	NA	NA	CASSRGRGLYGYTF	TGTGCCAGCAGTAGGGGCAGGGGACTCTATGGCTACACCTTC
TRBV29-1	TRBJ2-2	TRBD1	few	CSAHRGSNTGELFF	TGCAGCGCACACAGGGGTTCGAACACCGGGGAGCTGTTTTTT
TRBV7-8	TRBJ2-1	TRBD2	NA	CASISLRGETEQFF	TGTGCCAGCATCTCGCTGCGGGGGGAGACTGAGCAGTTCTTC
TRBV6-4	TRBJ2-3	NA	NA	CASSDGNEITDTQYF	TGTGCCAGCAGTGATGGGAATGAAATCACAGATACGCAGTATTTT
TRBV29-1	TRBJ1-1	NA	NA	CSVEDPHRGTEAFF	TGCAGCGTTGAAGACCCTCATCGGGGTACTGAAGCTTTCTTT
TRBV30	TRBJ2-4	NA	NA	CAWSVSVGDIQYF	TGTGCCTGGAGTGTATCAGTAGGGGACATTCAGTACTTC
TRBV7-9	TRBJ2-7	NA	NA	CASSLGGGQLYEQYF	TGTGCCAGCAGCTTAGGGGGTGGTCAGCTCTACGAGCAGTACTTC
TRBV6-1	TRBJ1-6	TRBD1	few	CASSWTGGNSPLHF	TGTGCCAGCAGCTGGACAGGGGGTAATTCACCCCTCCACTTT
TRBV4-1	TRBJ2-7	NA	NA	CASSLTQGGSYEQYF	TGCGCCAGCAGCCTCACTCAGGGGGGTTCCTACGAGCAGTACTTC
TRBV6-1	TRBJ1-1	NA	NA	CASSEASYEAFF	TGTGCCAGCAGTGAAGCGAGTTATGAAGCTTTCTTT
TRBV4-1	TRBJ1-4	TRBD1	NA	CASSPRGSPNEKLFF	TGCGCCAGCAGTCCCAGGGGGTCGCCTAATGAAAAACTGTTTTTT
TRBV10-3	TRBJ2-7	NA	NA	CAISESKQDDEQYF	TGTGCCATCAGTGAGTCGAAACAGGACGACGAGCAGTACTTC
TRBV5-6	TRBJ2-5	NA	NA	CASSFQTSGETQYF	TGTGCCAGCAGCTTCCAGACTAGTGGGGAGACCCAGTACTTC
TRBV5-1	TRBJ1-1	NA	NA	CASSPYRFHTNPNTEAFF	TGCGCCAGCAGCCCGTACAGATTCCATACAAACCCTAACACTGAAGCTTTCTTT
TRBV29-1	TRBJ2-7	TRBD1	few	CSVEMGQRRSDEQYF	TGCAGCGTTGAAATGGGACAGAGACGTAGCGACGAGCAGTACTTC
TRBV9	TRBJ2-7	TRBD1	once	CASSVGDRDFEQYF	TGTGCCAGCAGCGTAGGGGACAGGGACTTCGAGCAGTACTTC